This T cell receptor (beta chain) derives from a study of shared clonotypes between healthy human individuals. Some clones are missing from TCRdb's copy, which holds only in-frame ones; the method was immunoSEQ multiplex PCR. This sample has millions of clones, with 85% to 95% found just once. Notes on this clone: Its specificity is unknown.

Findings of the study overall: Roughly 4.6% of naive CD4 clonotypes were common to several donors.

The TCR sequence derives from a young man in good health. Input material: naive CD4+ T cells sorted from blood. Documented subset: CD45RA+ positively selected.

CDR3 residues: CASSPSDGTYEQYF. CDR3 DNA: TGTGCCAGCTCACCATCGGACGGTACCTACGAGCAGTACTTC. This chain links TRBV18 with TRBJ2-7; D is unresolved. Per the germline V gene, CDR1 is KGHSH and CDR2 is LQKENI. This CDR3 spans 14 amino acids. The ends were cut back, 2 bases at V and 2 bases at J, with 10 bases in the middle.